Following are 12 T cell receptor beta chains from one sample sequenced in a study of cytomegalovirus exposure and HLA in healthy donors. Primers for the PCR totalled 60 Vbeta and 13 Jbeta. Assay: immunoSEQ multiplex PCR; the TCRdb copy retains only in-frame clones and omits some. In the table there are some 120,000 clones, roughly four fifths of which are singletons. The material sequenced was PBMCs. These receptors came from a woman aged 40 to 50 in good health and CMV-seropositive.

The chain carries TRBV6-1 and TRBJ2-1; no clear D. The CDR3 spans 15 residues. V was clipped by 0 bases and J by 0 bases, with 6 bases between them. The germline V gene has CDR1 MNHNS and CDR2 SASEGT. The CDR3 is CASSEAPSSYNEQFF. CDR3 nucleotides: TGTGCCAGCAGTGAAGCACCGAGCTCCTACAATGAGCAGTTCTTC.

The chain uses TRBV20-1 and TRBJ2-1; D call uncertain. The CDR3 totals 11 residues. From germline, CDR1 is DFQATT and CDR2 SNEGSKA (reference sequence). Between the trimmed V and J ends, which lost 3 bases and 7 bases, there was a span of 7 bases. In nucleotides, the CDR3 is TGCAGTGCTAGGAGTGAGAATGAGCAGTTCTTC. It is translated as CSARSENEQFF.

This chain joins TRBV30 and TRBJ1-2, with a tentative D call TRBD1 (6 bases). CDR3 length equals 18 residues. V was clipped by 5 bases and J by 2 bases, with 27 bases between them. Germline V gene data show CDR1 as GTSNPN and CDR2 as SVGIG (reference sequence). In DNA, the CDR3 is TGTGCCTGGTTAGGTCCCTCTGCCAGGGGCAGTCCAAACTATGGCTACACCTTC. Residues: CAWLGPSARGSPNYGYTF.

The rearrangement joins TRBV30 to TRBJ2-1; 7 bases agree with TRBD2. CDR3 length equals 16 residues. Germline assignment: CDR1 GTSNPN and CDR2 SVGIG (reference sequence). J lost 6 bases, V lost 1 base, and 12 bases had no gene match. Here the CDR3 reads CAWSGGRETIPNEQFF. As DNA, the CDR3 is TGTGCCTGGAGTGGAGGGAGGGAGACTATCCCCAATGAGCAGTTCTTC. The complete variable domain, with remaining parts taken from reference TRBV30 and TRBJ2-1, reads SQTIHQWPATLVQPVGSPLSLECTVEGTSNPNLYWYRQAAGRGLQLLFYSVGIGQISSEVPQNLSASRPQDRQFILSSKKLLLSDSGFYLCAWSGGRETIPNEQFFGPGTRLTVL.

The chain recombines TRBV30 with TRBJ1-2, with D perhaps matching TRBD1 (5 bases). The CDR3 length is 13 residues. Trimming shortened V by 0 bases and J by 5 bases, and 10 bases separated the two germline ends. Germline loops: CDR1 GTSNPN, CDR2 SVGIG (reference sequence). CDR3 bases: TGTGCCTGGAGTGTTGGGACTGTATATGGCTACACCTTC. Its protein is CAWSVGTVYGYTF.

This clone has a single count. The chain carries TRBV2 and TRBJ2-3; D call uncertain. Germline CDR1 reads SNHLY; CDR2 reads FYNNEI. V was clipped by 6 bases and J by 6 bases, with 19 bases between them. The CDR3 runs 15 residues. CDR3 in amino acids: CASSPRWSTEDTQYF. DNA of the CDR3: TGTGCCAGCAGCCCCCGGTGGAGCACTGAGGATACGCAGTATTTT.

The rearrangement links TRBV28 to TRBJ1-1, with a tentative D call TRBD1 (5 bases). The CDR3 covers 12 residues. Trimming shortened V by 11 bases and J by 1 base, and 11 bases separated the two germline ends. From germline, CDR1 is MDHEN and CDR2 SYDVKM. The CDR3 region has the DNA TGTGCCCTCCAGGGCCAGAACACTGAAGCTTTCTTT. Protein product: CALQGQNTEAFF.

This clone turned up a few times. J is TRBJ1-1 and V is TRBV7-2, with TRBD1 as a possible D gene (6 bases). V shed 6 bases and J shed 9 bases, with 17 bases lying between them. Per germline, CDR1 SGHTA and CDR2 FQGNSA. The CDR3 covers 13 residues. The CDR3 nucleotides are TGTGCCAGCAGAAAACCTGGGGGGGGCCAAGCTTTCTTT. It encodes CASRKPGGGQAFF.

The V gene is TRBV2, the J gene TRBJ2-7; D is unclear. Germline values: CDR1 SNHLY, CDR2 FYNNEI. The length of the CDR3 is 11 residues. The V and J ends lost 4 bases and 3 bases respectively, with 4 bases between them. The CDR3 DNA reads as TGTGCCAGCAGTGGGAGCTACGAGCAGTACTTC. Translation gives CASSGSYEQYF. Variable domain in full (rest from reference TRBV2 and TRBJ2-7): EPEVTQTPSHQVTQMGQEVILRCVPISNHLYFYWYRQILGQKVEFLVSFYNNEISEKSEIFDDQFSVERPDGSNFTLKIRSTKLEDSAMYFCASSGSYEQYFGPGTRLTVT.

This clone was recorded only once. The chain recombines TRBV6-5 with TRBJ2-1; TRBD2 agrees at 8 bases. The CDR3 is 14 amino acids. CDR1 and CDR2 from the germline V gene are MNHEY and SVGAGI. J was trimmed by 0 bases and V by 8 bases; bases with no gene match: 3. CDR3 DNA sequence: TGTGCCAGCGTAAGCGGGAGCTCCTACAATGAGCAGTTCTTC. It yields the protein CASVSGSSYNEQFF.

As to this clone: One junction end disagrees with the germline gene, perhaps due to a read error. The identical CDR3 is also encoded by other nucleotide sequences in the sample. Written as DNA, the CDR3 is TGCGCCAGCAGTCAATCACCAGGGATCTACGAGCAATACTTC. This translates into CASSQSPGIYEQYF. The chain uses TRBV23-1 and TRBJ2-7; possible D gene TRBD1, 5 bases. TRBV23-1 is labeled an ORF, and its function is uncertain. This CDR3 contains 14 residues.

V usage is TRBV7-2 and J usage is TRBJ1-1; no clear D gene. V lost 3 bases, J lost 2 bases, and 10 bases lay in between. From germline, CDR1 is SGHTA and CDR2 FQGNSA. This CDR3 has 14 amino acids. CDR3 amino acids: CASSFGLSNTEAFF. The CDR3 region has the DNA TGTGCCAGCAGCTTCGGTTTAAGCAACACTGAAGCTTTCTTT.